The T cell receptor beta chain described here comes from a study of cytomegalovirus exposure and HLA in healthy donors (dated by TCRdb to the late 2010s). Some background on the complete study: According to a later analysis, the 120 or so validation repertoires were produced on the same platform as the 700 or so repertoires of the first cohort. The study aimed to test whether signatures of past pathogen exposure could be identified by cataloging public T cell receptors. A separate validation cohort of approximately 130 different subjects was used in addition to the 666-subject first cohort. High-throughput TCR immunosequencing, statistical association of individual TCRs with disease status, and machine learning were combined to predict cytomegalovirus infection status. Summary of the overall study and its limitations: It was suggested by the authors that the approach could potentially be generalized to other disease states and immunological phenotypes. The study listed 150 to 200 TCR beta chains as associated with cytomegalovirus. Cytomegalovirus status was reported to be diagnosed by the classifier with high specificity and sensitivity in both the original and validation cohorts. In vitro tests confirmed that a few of the cytomegalovirus-associated TCR beta chains recognize cytomegalovirus antigens. Most TCR sequences were observed very rarely across donors, whereas some public TCRs were present in many individuals. A later analysis found that TCRs clustered in the first cohort also tended to co-occur in the approximately 120 validation repertoires, with 94% of cluster scores above 0. The validation cohort had no HLA typing available for a later analysis, so co-occurrence within that cohort was assessed over all 130 or so repertoires.

The CDR3 covers 14 residues, taking in both the cysteine and the phenylalanine. The entry retains the CDR3 DNA only, 42 bases that are in frame from base 1. V is shortened by 8 bases, J by 9 bases, and the region joining them spans 20 bases. CDR1 and CDR2 (SEHNR, FQNEAQ) derive from the germline V gene (reference sequence). Libraries were prepared through the immunoSEQ multiplex PCR assay. In the authors' own workflow: To diagnose cytomegalovirus status from the catalog of TCR beta chain sequences, a statistical classification framework was built. TCRdb stores this immuneACCESS table with in-frame sequences only. Part of the clones is absent; in the studies checked, under half of the shortfall reflects unresolved V genes, and no reason is known for the rest. V, J and clone size were drawn from that table, and D and trimming were deduced from the DNA. The table for this sample lists about 140,000 clones; about 86% of them were counted only once. In total, the top ten clones hold 2.9% of the sample.

Separate from the roughly 630-subject first cohort, the validation cohort of about 130 subjects was the group to which the donors belonged. Remarks on this clone: It has no known antigen specificity. Base qualities are not provided; no much larger clone lies one nucleotide away.

Material for sequencing was PBMCs. This chain joins TRBV7-9 to TRBJ2-1; perhaps TRBD2 is the D gene, with 7 bases matching. The sequence came from a man younger than 35 in good health and CMV-seronegative. The sequence in DNA is TGTGCCAGCCGAAGGGGGGGGAGGCTGATTGAGCAGTTCTTC. Translated, this is CASRRGGRLIEQFF.